This TCR beta chain was captured in a study of regulatory T cells in long-lasting Graves disease. Study-level points and caveats: There was favoring of TRBV28, TRBJ1-2 and TRBJ2-5 in persistent disease.

As to time point: persistent/refractory GD, antithyroid drugs over 5 years with positive TRAb. From RNA extracted from PBMCs, the TCR library was made. The authors diagnosed Graves' disease using American Thyroid Association guidelines. With 3 bases removed from V and 6 bases from J, the gap between germline ends came to 9 bases. Germline V CDR1 and CDR2: MDHEN, SYDVKM. The CDR3 has 14 amino acids. As for this clonotype: Its specificity is not known.

Sequencing libraries for TCR beta were prepared with iRepertoire HTBI primers and Arm-PCR of CDR3 regions. TCRdb reprocessed the multiplex PCR reads with MiXCR, giving one entry per CDR3 protein. The sample includes some 330,000 distinct CDR3 sequences, roughly 23% seen only once; the top ten take 25% to 30%. This TCR derives from a woman in her forties with Graves disease. This chain joins TRBV28 and TRBJ1-6; D gene ambiguous. Sequencing was performed on peripheral blood mononuclear cells (PBMCs), taken when the disease was refractory, from a patient treated with antithyroid drugs. The CDR3 region has the DNA TGTGCCAGCAGTTTGAGGCGGCTTAATTCACCCCTCCACTTT. Amino acids: CASSLRRLNSPLHF.